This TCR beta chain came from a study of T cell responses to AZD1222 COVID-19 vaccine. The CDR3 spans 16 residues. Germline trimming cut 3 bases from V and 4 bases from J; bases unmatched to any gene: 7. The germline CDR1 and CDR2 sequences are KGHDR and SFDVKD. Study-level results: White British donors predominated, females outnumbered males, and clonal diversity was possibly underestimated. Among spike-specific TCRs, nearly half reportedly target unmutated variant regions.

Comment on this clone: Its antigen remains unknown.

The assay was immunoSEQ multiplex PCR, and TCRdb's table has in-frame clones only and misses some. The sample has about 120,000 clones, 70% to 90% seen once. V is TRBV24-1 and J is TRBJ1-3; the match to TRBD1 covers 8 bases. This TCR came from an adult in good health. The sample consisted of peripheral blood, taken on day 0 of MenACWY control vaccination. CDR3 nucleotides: TGTGCCACCAGTGATGGCCCGACAGGGGCCGGAAACACCATATATTTT. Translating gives CATSDGPTGAGNTIYF.